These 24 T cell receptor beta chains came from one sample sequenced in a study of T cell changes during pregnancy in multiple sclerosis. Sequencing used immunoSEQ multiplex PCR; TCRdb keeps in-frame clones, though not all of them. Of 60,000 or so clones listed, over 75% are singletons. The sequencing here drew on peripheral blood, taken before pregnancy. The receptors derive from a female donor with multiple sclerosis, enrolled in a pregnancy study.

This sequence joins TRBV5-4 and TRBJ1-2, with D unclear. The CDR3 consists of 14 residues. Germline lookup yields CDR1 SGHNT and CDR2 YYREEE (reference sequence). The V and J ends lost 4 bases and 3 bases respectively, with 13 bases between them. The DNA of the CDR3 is TGTGCCAGCAGCCAAGTTGGAGTAGACTATGGCTACACCTTC. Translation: CASSQVGVDYGYTF.

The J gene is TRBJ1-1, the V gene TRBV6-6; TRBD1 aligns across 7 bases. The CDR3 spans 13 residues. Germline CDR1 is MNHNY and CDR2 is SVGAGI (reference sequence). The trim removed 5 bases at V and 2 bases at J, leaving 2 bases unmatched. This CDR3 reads CASSRQGNTEAFF. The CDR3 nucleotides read TGTGCCAGCAGTCGACAGGGAAACACTGAAGCTTTCTTT.

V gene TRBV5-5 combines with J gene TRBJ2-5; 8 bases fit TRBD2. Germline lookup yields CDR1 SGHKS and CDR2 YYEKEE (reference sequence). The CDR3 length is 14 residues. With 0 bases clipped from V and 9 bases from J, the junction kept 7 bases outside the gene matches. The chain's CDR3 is CASSLAGGLRAQYF. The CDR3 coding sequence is TGTGCCAGCAGCTTGGCGGGGGGGCTCCGGGCCCAGTACTTC. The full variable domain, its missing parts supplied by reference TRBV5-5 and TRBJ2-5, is DAGVTQSPTHLIKTRGQQVTLRCSPISGHKSVSWYQQVLGQGPQFIFQYYEKEERGRGNFPDRFSARQFPNYSSELNVNALLLGDSALYLCASSLAGGLRAQYFGPGTRLLVL.

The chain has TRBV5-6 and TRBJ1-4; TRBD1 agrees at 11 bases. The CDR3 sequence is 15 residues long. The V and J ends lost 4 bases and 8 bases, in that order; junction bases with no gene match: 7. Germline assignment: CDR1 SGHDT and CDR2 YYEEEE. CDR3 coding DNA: TGTGCCAGCAGCATGGACAGGGGGCGGTCCGAAAAACTGTTTTTT. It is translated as CASSMDRGRSEKLFF.

CDR3 nucleotide sequence: TGTGCCAGCAGCGTAGGTCAGGGTTCCAAAAATGAAAAACTGTTTTTT. Protein sequence: CASSVGQGSKNEKLFF. The chain joins TRBV9 to TRBJ1-4; possibly TRBD1 for D (5 bases). CDR3 length: 16 amino acids. Germline CDR1 SGDLS, CDR2 YYNGEE. V lost 0 bases, J lost 5 bases, and 14 bases lay in between.

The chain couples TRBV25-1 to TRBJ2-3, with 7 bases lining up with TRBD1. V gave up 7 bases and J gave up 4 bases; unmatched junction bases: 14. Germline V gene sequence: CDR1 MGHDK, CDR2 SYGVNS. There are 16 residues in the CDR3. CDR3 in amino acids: CASMWGSGTESDTQYF. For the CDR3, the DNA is TGTGCCAGCATGTGGGGTTCAGGGACAGAATCAGATACGCAGTATTTT. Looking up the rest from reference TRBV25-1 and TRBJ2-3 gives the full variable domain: EADIYQTPRYLVIGTGKKITLECSQTMGHDKMYWYQQDPGMELHLIHYSYGVNSTEKGDLSSESTVSRIRTEHFPLTLESARPSHTSQYLCASMWGSGTESDTQYFGPGTRLTVL.

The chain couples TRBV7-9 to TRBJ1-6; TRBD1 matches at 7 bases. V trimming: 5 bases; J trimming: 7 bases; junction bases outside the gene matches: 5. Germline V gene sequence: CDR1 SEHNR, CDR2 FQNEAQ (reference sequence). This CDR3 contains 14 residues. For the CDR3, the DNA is TGTGCCAGCAGCCCCGGGACAGAGAATTCACCCCTCCACTTT. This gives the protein CASSPGTENSPLHF.

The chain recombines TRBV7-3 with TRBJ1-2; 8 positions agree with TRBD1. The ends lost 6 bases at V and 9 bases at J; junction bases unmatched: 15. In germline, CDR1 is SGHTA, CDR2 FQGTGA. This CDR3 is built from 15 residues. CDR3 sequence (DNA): TGTGCCAGCAGTTTAGGCCCCCGGACAGGGAGTCGCTACACCTTC. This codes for CASSLGPRTGSRYTF.

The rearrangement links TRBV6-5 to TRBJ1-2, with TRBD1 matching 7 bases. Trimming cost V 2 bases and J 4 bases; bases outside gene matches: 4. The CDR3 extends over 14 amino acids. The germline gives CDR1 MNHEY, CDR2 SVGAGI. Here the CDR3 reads CASSYRGLPYGYTF. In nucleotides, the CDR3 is TGTGCCAGCAGTTACAGGGGGCTTCCCTATGGCTACACCTTC.

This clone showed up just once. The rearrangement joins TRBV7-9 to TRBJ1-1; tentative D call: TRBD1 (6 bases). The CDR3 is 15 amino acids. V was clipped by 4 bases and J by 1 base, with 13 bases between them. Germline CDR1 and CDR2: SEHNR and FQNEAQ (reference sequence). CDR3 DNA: TGTGCCAGCAGCTCCTACAGGGCCCGGAACACTGAAGCTTTCTTT. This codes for CASSSYRARNTEAFF. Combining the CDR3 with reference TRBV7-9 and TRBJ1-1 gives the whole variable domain DTGVSQNPRHKITKRGQNVTFRCDPISEHNRLYWYRQTLGQGPEFLTYFQNEAQLEKSRLLSDRFSAERPKGSFSTLEIQRTEQGDSAMYLCASSSYRARNTEAFFGQGTRLTVV.

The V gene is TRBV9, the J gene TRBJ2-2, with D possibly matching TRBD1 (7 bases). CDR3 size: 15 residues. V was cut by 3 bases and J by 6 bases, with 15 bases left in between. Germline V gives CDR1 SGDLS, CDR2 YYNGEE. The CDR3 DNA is TGTGCCAGCAGCGGCACAGGGGAGGTCGCCGGGGAGCTGTTTTTT. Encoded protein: CASSGTGEVAGELFF.

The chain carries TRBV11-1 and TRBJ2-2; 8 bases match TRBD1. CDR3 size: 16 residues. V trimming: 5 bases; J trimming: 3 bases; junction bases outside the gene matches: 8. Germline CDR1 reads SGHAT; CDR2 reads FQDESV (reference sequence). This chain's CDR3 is CASSLQTGDYTGELFF. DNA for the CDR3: TGTGCCAGCAGCCTCCAGACAGGGGATTACACCGGGGAGCTGTTTTTT.

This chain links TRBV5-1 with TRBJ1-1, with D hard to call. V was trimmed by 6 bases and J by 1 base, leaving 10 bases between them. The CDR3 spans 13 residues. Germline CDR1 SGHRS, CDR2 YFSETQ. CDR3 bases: TGCGCCAGCATCGGATCGGGGAACACTGAAGCTTTCTTT. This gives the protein CASIGSGNTEAFF.

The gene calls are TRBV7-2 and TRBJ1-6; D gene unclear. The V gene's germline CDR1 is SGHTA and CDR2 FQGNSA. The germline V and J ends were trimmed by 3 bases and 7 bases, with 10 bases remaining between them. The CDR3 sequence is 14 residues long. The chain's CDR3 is CASSLAGSNSPLHF. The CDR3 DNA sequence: TGTGCCAGCAGCTTGGCAGGATCGAATTCACCCCTCCACTTT.

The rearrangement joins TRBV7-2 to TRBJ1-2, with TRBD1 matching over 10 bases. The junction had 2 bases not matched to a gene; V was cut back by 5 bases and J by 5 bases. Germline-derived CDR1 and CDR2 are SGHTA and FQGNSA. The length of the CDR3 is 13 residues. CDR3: CASSRQGAYGYTF. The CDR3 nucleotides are TGTGCCAGCAGCCGACAGGGGGCTTATGGCTACACCTTC.

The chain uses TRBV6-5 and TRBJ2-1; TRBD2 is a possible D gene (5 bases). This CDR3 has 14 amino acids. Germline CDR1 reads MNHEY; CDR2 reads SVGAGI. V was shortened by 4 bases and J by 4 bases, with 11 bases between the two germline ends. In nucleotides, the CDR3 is TGTGCCAGCAGTTCGGGATCGATTTACAATGAGCAGTTCTTC. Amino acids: CASSSGSIYNEQFF.

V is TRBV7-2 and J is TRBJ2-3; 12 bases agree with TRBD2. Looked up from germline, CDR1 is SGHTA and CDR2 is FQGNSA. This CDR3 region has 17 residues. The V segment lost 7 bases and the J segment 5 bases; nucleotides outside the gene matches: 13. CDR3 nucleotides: TGTGCCAGCACCCAGGGCCCTAGCGGGGGGGCGGAAGATACGCAGTATTTT. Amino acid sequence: CASTQGPSGGAEDTQYF.

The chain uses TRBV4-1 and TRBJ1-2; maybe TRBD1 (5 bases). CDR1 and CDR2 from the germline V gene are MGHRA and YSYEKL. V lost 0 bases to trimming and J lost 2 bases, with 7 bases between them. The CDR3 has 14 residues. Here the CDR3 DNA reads TGCGCCAGCAGCCAAGAAGGGGTCAACTATGGCTACACCTTC. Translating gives CASSQEGVNYGYTF.

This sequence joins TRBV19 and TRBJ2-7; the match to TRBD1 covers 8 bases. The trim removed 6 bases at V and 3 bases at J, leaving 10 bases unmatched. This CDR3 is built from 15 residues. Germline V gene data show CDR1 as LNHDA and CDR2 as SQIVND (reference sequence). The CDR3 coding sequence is TGTGCCAGTAGCTACCTAGGGACAGGAGGCTACGAGCAGTACTTC. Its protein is CASSYLGTGGYEQYF.

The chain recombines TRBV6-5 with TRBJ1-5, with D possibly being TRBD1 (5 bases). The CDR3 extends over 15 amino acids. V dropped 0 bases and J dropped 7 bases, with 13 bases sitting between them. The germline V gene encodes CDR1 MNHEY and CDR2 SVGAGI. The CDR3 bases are TGTGCCAGCAGTTACTCGAGCAGGGTAAAACAGCCCCAGCATTTT. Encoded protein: CASSYSSRVKQPQHF.

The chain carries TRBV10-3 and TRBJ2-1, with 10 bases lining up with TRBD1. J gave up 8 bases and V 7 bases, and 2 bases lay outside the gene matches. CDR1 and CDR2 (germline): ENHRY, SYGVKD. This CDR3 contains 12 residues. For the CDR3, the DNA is TGTGCCATCACCGGACAGGGGGATGAGCAGTTCTTC. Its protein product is CAITGQGDEQFF.

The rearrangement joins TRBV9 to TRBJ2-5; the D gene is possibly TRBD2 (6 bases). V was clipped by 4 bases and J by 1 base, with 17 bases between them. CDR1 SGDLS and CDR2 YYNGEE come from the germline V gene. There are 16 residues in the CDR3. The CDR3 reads CASSTSFRGTQETQYF. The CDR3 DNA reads TGTGCCAGCAGCACCTCCTTCCGGGGGACCCAAGAGACCCAGTACTTC.

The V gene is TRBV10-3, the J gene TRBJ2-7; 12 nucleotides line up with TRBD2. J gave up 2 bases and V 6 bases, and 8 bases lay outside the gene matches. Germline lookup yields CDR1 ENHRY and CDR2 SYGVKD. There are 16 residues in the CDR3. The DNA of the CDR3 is TGTGCCATCAGGACTAGCGGGGGCGTAAGAGCCTACGAGCAGTACTTC. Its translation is CAIRTSGGVRAYEQYF.

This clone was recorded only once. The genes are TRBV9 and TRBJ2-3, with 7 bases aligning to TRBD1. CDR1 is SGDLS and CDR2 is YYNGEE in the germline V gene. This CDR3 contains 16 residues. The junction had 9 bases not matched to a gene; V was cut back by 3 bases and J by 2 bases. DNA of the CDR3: TGTGCCAGCAGCGCGTCCGGGACAGCCTACACAGATACGCAGTATTTT. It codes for CASSASGTAYTDTQYF.